These 9 T cell receptor beta chains share one sample of origin, sequenced in a study of T-cell reconstitution after alpha-beta-depleted transplantation in children. Unique molecular identifiers tagged the TCRbeta library. TCRdb reanalysed the PCR reads using MiXCR and keeps one entry per CDR3 protein. The sample lists 100,000 or so distinct CDR3 sequences; around 16% were seen once. The sequencing here drew on PBMCs, mostly from graft donor cells, taken 180 days after TCRalphabeta/CD19-depleted stem cell transplant. The source is a male patient aged 2-9 years who had a stem cell transplant for acute lymphoblastic leukemia, so the T cells may come from the graft donor.

This clonotype was counted ten times or more. This chain links TRBV7-9 with TRBJ2-2; a weak D match, TRBD1 (6 bases). The CDR3 sequence is 15 residues long. CDR1 SEHNR and CDR2 FQNEAQ come from the germline V gene (reference sequence). V dropped 5 bases and J dropped 3 bases, with 13 bases sitting between them. The CDR3 nucleotides read TGTGCCAGCAGCCGGACGACAGGAGACACCGGGGAGCTGTTTTTT. Amino acid sequence: CASSRTTGDTGELFF.

This clonotype has a handful of counts. This sequence joins TRBV5-1 and TRBJ1-1; TRBD1 agrees at 9 bases. With 4 bases clipped from V and 0 bases from J, the junction kept 13 bases outside the gene matches. From germline, CDR1 is SGHRS and CDR2 YFSETQ. The CDR3 runs to 18 residues. The CDR3 here is CASSMTTGTGPLNTEAFF. In DNA, the CDR3 is TGCGCCAGCAGCATGACGACGGGGACAGGGCCCCTGAACACTGAAGCTTTCTTT. Using reference TRBV5-1 and TRBJ1-1 for the parts outside the CDR3, the full variable domain is KAGVTQTPRYLIKTRGQQVTLSCSPISGHRSVSWYQQTPGQGLQFLFEYFSETQRNKGNFPGRFSGRQFSNSRSEMNVSTLELGDSALYLCASSMTTGTGPLNTEAFFGQGTRLTVV.

This chain uses TRBV29-1 with TRBJ2-2, with a possible D match to TRBD2 (7 bases). The CDR3 runs to 14 residues. CDR1 and CDR2 from the germline V gene are SQVTM and ANQGSEA. Trimming took off 5 bases at V and 4 bases at J, with 14 bases between the two ends. CDR3 nucleotide sequence: TGCAGCGTTTCTGGGGGGGGCAGCACCGGGGAGCTGTTTTTT. Encoded protein: CSVSGGGSTGELFF.

This clonotype showed up many times. In DNA, the CDR3 is TGCAGTGCTTCCGGGACAGCCTATAATTCACCCCTCCACTTT. Its protein product is CSASGTAYNSPLHF. The chain recombines TRBV20-1 with TRBJ1-6; TRBD1 matches 7 bases. The CDR3 is 14 amino acids. Germline values: CDR1 DFQATT, CDR2 SNEGSKA (reference sequence). Unmatched junction bases numbered 3, after V lost 5 bases and J lost 2 bases.

This clonotype was recorded a few times. The gene calls are TRBV12-3 or TRBV12-4 and TRBJ2-3; D is perhaps TRBD1 or TRBD2 (5 bases each). The CDR3 contains 15 residues. The V gene lost 3 bases and the J gene lost 5 bases, with 15 bases spanning the gap. CDR3 protein: CASSLRGVTKDTQYF. The CDR3 DNA follows: TGTGCCAGCAGTTTGCGAGGGGTCACTAAAGATACGCAGTATTTT.

This clonotype was seen ten or more times. V gene TRBV29-1 combines with J gene TRBJ1-2; 7 nucleotides match TRBD1. Germline-derived CDR1 and CDR2 are SQVTM and ANQGSEA. With V trimmed by 7 bases and J by 3 bases, 5 bases remained unmatched. The CDR3 length is 12 residues. The CDR3 is CSGYDRDYGYTF. The CDR3 nucleotides are TGCAGCGGTTATGACAGGGACTATGGCTACACCTTC.

The chain recombines TRBV3-1 with TRBJ1-2; no firm D call. The germline V gene has CDR1 LGHDT and CDR2 YNNKEL (reference sequence). Between the trimmed V and J ends, which lost 4 bases and 0 bases, there was a span of 9 bases. The CDR3 has 14 amino acids. The CDR3 is CASSPNIANYGYTF. CDR3 coding DNA: TGTGCCAGCAGCCCGAACATAGCTAACTATGGCTACACCTTC.

This rearrangement joins TRBV12-3 or TRBV12-4 to TRBJ1-3; D is perhaps TRBD1 (5 bases). V was cut by 10 bases and J by 0 bases, with 16 bases left in between. This CDR3 spans 15 amino acids. In DNA form, the CDR3 reads TGTGCCACCAGCAAGGGACTCAACTCTGGAAACACCATATATTTT. Translation gives CATSKGLNSGNTIYF.

This clonotype was seen more than once but under ten times. The J gene is TRBJ2-3, the V gene TRBV29-1; D may be TRBD1 (6 bases). V lost 7 bases and J lost 2, with 13 bases in between. Germline-derived CDR1 and CDR2 are SQVTM and ANQGSEA. This CDR3 region has 13 residues. For the CDR3, the DNA is TGCAGCGCCTCGAAGGGGGTCACAGATACGCAGTATTTT. It yields the protein CSASKGVTDTQYF.